The 4 T cell receptor beta chains presented below share a single source sample, sequenced in a study of identical twins. TCRdb called the 5' RACE reads again in MiXCR, with one record for every CDR3 protein. Among 500,000 to 600,000 distinct CDR3 sequences listed, about 20% were seen once. The sample was also linked to a second study, of T cells expressing NK-cell markers.

The sample comprised CD4+ T cells sorted from blood. These receptors all come from a woman aged 18-29 years in good health.

The chain recombines TRBV20-1 with TRBJ2-1, with 9 bases aligning to TRBD2. The CDR3 is 16 residues long. V lost 2 bases to trimming and J lost 7 bases; unmatched junction nucleotides: 12. From germline, CDR1 is DFQATT and CDR2 SNEGSKA (reference sequence). The CDR3 DNA reads TGCAGTGCTAGACAGTTTGCGGGGGGGCTGGGGAATGAGCAGTTCTTC. This sequence encodes CSARQFAGGLGNEQFF.

This clonotype was picked up a small number of times. The V and J genes are TRBV7-2 and TRBJ2-3; D might be TRBD1 (5 bases). Germline V CDR1 and CDR2: SGHTA, FQGNSA. V was cut by 6 bases and J by 2 bases, with 12 bases left in between. The CDR3 is 14 amino acids. As DNA, the CDR3 is TGTGCCAGCAGTGTTTTCAGGGTCACAGATACGCAGTATTTT. Translation: CASSVFRVTDTQYF.

J is TRBJ2-1 and V is TRBV6-1; 12 positions agree with TRBD1. Germline values: CDR1 MNHNS, CDR2 SASEGT. This CDR3 region has 16 residues. Trimming at V came to 6 bases and at J to 6 bases, leaving 9 bases not matched to a gene. CDR3: CASSPPGQGASNEQFF. The CDR3 nucleotides are TGTGCCAGCAGCCCCCCGGGACAGGGGGCGAGCAATGAGCAGTTCTTC.

In its sample, this clonotype was seen many times. This chain links TRBV9 with TRBJ2-1; 14 bases match TRBD2. The CDR3 contains 15 residues. The germline CDR1 and CDR2 sequences are SGDLS and YYNGEE. Trimming at V came to 3 bases and at J to 15 bases, leaving 11 bases not matched to a gene. DNA for the CDR3: TGTGCCAGCAGCGCGGAAGGAGGGACTAGCGGGAGAACGTTCTTC. Translated: CASSAEGGTSGRTFF. The variable domain in full, completed from reference TRBV9 and TRBJ2-1, reads DSGVTQTPKHLITATGQRVTLRCSPRSGDLSVYWYQQSLDQGLQFLIQYYNGEERAKGNILERFSAQQFPDLHSELNLSSLELGDSALYFCASSAEGGTSGRTFFGPGTRLTVL.